These T cell receptor beta chains were read from a single sample in a study of blood T cells in healthy people across ages. One entry per CDR3 protein results from TCRdb running MiXCR on the 5' RACE reads. The sample shows about 760,000 distinct CDR3 sequences, 45% to 70% of them seen only once. Material: blood. The receptor set was obtained from a man between 35 and 55 years old in good health. Both conserved end residues are part of each CDR3. The D gene is left open where the match is weak. Clone size is not always given. Where it is, it says once, few, many or a class for expanded clones.

cdr3_length j_call clone_size d_call v_call cdr3_aa cdr3_nt
17 TRBJ1-2 few . TRBV6-1 CASSEMGIDDSNYGYTF TGTGCCAGCAGCGAAATGGGAATTGATGATTCTAACTATGGCTACACCTTC
12 TRBJ1-2 . TRBD1 TRBV29-1 CSVDQGADSYTF TGCAGCGTTGACCAGGGGGCGGATAGCTACACCTTC
11 TRBJ2-7 . . TRBV25-1 CASARGYEQYF TGTGCCAGTGCCCGGGGCTACGAGCAGTACTTC
15 TRBJ2-5 once TRBD2 TRBV3-1 CASTRGLAGGETQYF TGTGCCAGCACCAGAGGACTAGCGGGAGGGGAGACCCAGTACTTC
16 TRBJ2-5 . TRBD2 TRBV6-2/TRBV6-3 CASSYEIAGVEETQYF TGTGCCAGCAGTTACGAGATAGCGGGAGTAGAAGAGACCCAGTACTTC
16 TRBJ2-5 . . TRBV20-1 CSARDTQRLTPGTQYF TGCAGTGCTAGAGATACCCAGCGGCTAACCCCGGGGACCCAGTACTTC
14 TRBJ2-5 few TRBD1 TRBV12-3/TRBV12-4 CASSWDRGRETQYF TGTGCCAGCAGTTGGGACAGGGGGCGAGAGACCCAGTACTTC
15 TRBJ2-5 . . TRBV4-1 CASSQGPGTSETQYF TGCGCCAGCAGCCAAGGTCCAGGGACGTCGGAGACCCAGTACTTC
15 TRBJ2-3 . . TRBV20-1 CSARRNQPSPDTQYF TGCAGTGCTAGAAGGAATCAGCCCAGCCCAGATACGCAGTATTTT
15 TRBJ2-1 few . TRBV7-8 CASSSFGGGYNEQFF TGTGCCAGCAGTTCCTTCGGGGGCGGCTACAATGAGCAGTTCTTC